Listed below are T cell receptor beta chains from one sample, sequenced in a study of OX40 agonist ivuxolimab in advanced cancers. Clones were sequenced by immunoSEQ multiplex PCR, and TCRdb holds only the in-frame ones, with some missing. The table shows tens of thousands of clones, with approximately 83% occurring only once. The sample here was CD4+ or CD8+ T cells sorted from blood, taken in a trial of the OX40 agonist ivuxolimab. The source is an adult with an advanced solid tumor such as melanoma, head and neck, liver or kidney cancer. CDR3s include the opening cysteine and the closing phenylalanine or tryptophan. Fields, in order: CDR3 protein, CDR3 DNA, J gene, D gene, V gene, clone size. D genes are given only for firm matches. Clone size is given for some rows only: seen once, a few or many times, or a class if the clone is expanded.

CDR3aa: CASSLSYRVTNTEAFF; CDR3nt: TGTGCCAGTAGTCTTTCCTACAGGGTGACGAACACTGAAGCTTTCTTT; j_gene: TRBJ1-1; d_gene: NA; v_gene: TRBV19; abundance: NA
CDR3aa: CASSETRGQGEQYF; CDR3nt: TGTGCCAGCAGTGAGACAAGGGGGCAAGGCGAGCAGTACTTC; j_gene: TRBJ2-7; d_gene: TRBD1; v_gene: TRBV2; abundance: NA
CDR3aa: CASSWTGGQPQHF; CDR3nt: TGTGCCAGCAGTTGGACAGGAGGTCAGCCCCAGCATTTT; j_gene: TRBJ1-5; d_gene: TRBD1; v_gene: TRBV6-1; abundance: NA
CDR3aa: CATRFGALNTEAFF; CDR3nt: TGTGCCACCCGCTTTGGAGCTTTGAACACTGAAGCTTTCTTT; j_gene: TRBJ1-1; d_gene: NA; v_gene: TRBV28; abundance: NA
CDR3aa: CASYAPGRGFYGYTF; CDR3nt: TGTGCCAGCTACGCGCCGGGACGGGGATTCTATGGCTACACCTTC; j_gene: TRBJ1-2; d_gene: NA; v_gene: TRBV28; abundance: NA
CDR3aa: CASSVWGEDTEAFF; CDR3nt: TGTGCCAGCAGTGTTTGGGGGGAGGACACTGAAGCTTTCTTT; j_gene: TRBJ1-1; d_gene: NA; v_gene: TRBV2; abundance: NA
CDR3aa: CASSLGRNPGNTIYF; CDR3nt: TGTGCCAGCAGCTTGGGCCGCAACCCTGGAAACACCATATATTTT; j_gene: TRBJ1-3; d_gene: NA; v_gene: TRBV6-5; abundance: few
CDR3aa: CASSSSSSVTSYEQYF; CDR3nt: TGTGCCAGCAGTTCCTCATCTAGCGTTACCTCCTACGAGCAGTACTTC; j_gene: TRBJ2-7; d_gene: NA; v_gene: TRBV27; abundance: NA
CDR3aa: CASSLAGTSVYEQYF; CDR3nt: TGTGCCAGCAGCTTAGCCGGGACTAGCGTCTACGAGCAGTACTTC; j_gene: TRBJ2-7; d_gene: TRBD2; v_gene: TRBV7-2; abundance: once
CDR3aa: CAIRAGGGTGELFF; CDR3nt: TGTGCCATCAGAGCGGGGGGAGGGACCGGGGAGCTGTTTTTT; j_gene: TRBJ2-2; d_gene: TRBD2; v_gene: TRBV10-3; abundance: NA
CDR3aa: CASSATEGQGAYEQYF; CDR3nt: TGTGCCAGCAGCGCCACGGAAGGACAGGGGGCTTACGAGCAGTACTTC; j_gene: TRBJ2-7; d_gene: NA; v_gene: TRBV21-1; abundance: once
CDR3aa: CASSQAGGSSTDTQYF; CDR3nt: TGCGCCAGCAGCCAAGCCGGGGGTTCTAGCACAGATACGCAGTATTTT; j_gene: TRBJ2-3; d_gene: NA; v_gene: TRBV4-1; abundance: NA
CDR3aa: CASGEAYEQYF; CDR3nt: TGTGCCAGCGGGGAGGCCTACGAGCAGTACTTC; j_gene: TRBJ2-7; d_gene: NA; v_gene: TRBV5-5; abundance: NA
CDR3aa: CASSQDRQRPYEQYF; CDR3nt: TGTGCCAGCAGCCAAGATCGACAGCGACCCTACGAGCAGTACTTC; j_gene: TRBJ2-7; d_gene: NA; v_gene: TRBV14; abundance: NA
CDR3aa: CASSLNRGSTQYF; CDR3nt: TGTGCCAGCAGCCTCAACAGGGGGAGTACGCAGTATTTT; j_gene: TRBJ2-3; d_gene: TRBD1; v_gene: TRBV27; abundance: NA
CDR3aa: CASSAGGNTIYF; CDR3nt: TGTGCCAGCAGTGCAGGGGGGAACACCATATATTTT; j_gene: TRBJ1-3; d_gene: TRBD1; v_gene: TRBV6-5; abundance: NA
CDR3aa: CASSPDRVGEQFF; CDR3nt: TGCGCCAGCAGCCCGGACAGGGTGGGTGAGCAGTTCTTC; j_gene: TRBJ2-1; d_gene: TRBD1; v_gene: TRBV5-1; abundance: once
CDR3aa: CASSYGRETQYF; CDR3nt: TGTGCCAGCAGTTACGGTCGGGAGACCCAGTACTTC; j_gene: TRBJ2-5; d_gene: NA; v_gene: TRBV6-5; abundance: NA
CDR3aa: CAWSVLHMVGAGELFF; CDR3nt: TGTGCCTGGAGTGTCCTGCATATGGTGGGGGCCGGGGAGCTGTTTTTT; j_gene: TRBJ2-2; d_gene: NA; v_gene: TRBV30; abundance: NA
CDR3aa: CASSQTGTGAYEQYF; CDR3nt: TGCGCCAGCAGCCAGACCGGGACAGGGGCCTACGAGCAGTACTTC; j_gene: TRBJ2-7; d_gene: TRBD1; v_gene: TRBV4-1; abundance: NA
CDR3aa: CAISGSRQGLSNQPQHF; CDR3nt: TGTGCCATCAGCGGGAGTAGGCAGGGGCTGAGCAATCAGCCCCAGCATTTT; j_gene: TRBJ1-5; d_gene: NA; v_gene: TRBV10-3; abundance: NA
CDR3aa: CASSLDRGLYEQYF; CDR3nt: TGCGCCAGCAGCTTAGACAGGGGGCTCTACGAGCAGTACTTC; j_gene: TRBJ2-7; d_gene: TRBD1; v_gene: TRBV4-1; abundance: NA
CDR3aa: CAVADYSNQPQHF; CDR3nt: TGTGCCGTTGCGGATTATAGCAATCAGCCCCAGCATTTT; j_gene: TRBJ1-5; d_gene: NA; v_gene: TRBV19; abundance: medium-sized
CDR3aa: CASSLAGPYGYTF; CDR3nt: TGTGCCAGCAGCTTAGCAGGACCCTATGGCTACACCTTC; j_gene: TRBJ1-2; d_gene: NA; v_gene: TRBV7-2; abundance: NA
CDR3aa: CASSQQTGTNEQFF; CDR3nt: TGCGCCAGCAGCCAGCAGACAGGTACCAATGAGCAGTTCTTC; j_gene: TRBJ2-1; d_gene: NA; v_gene: TRBV5-1; abundance: once
CDR3aa: CASTTGTMAEAFF; CDR3nt: TGTGCCAGCACGACAGGGACGATGGCTGAAGCTTTCTTT; j_gene: TRBJ1-1; d_gene: TRBD1; v_gene: TRBV6-1; abundance: NA
CDR3aa: CASSLDAGTGRGEQYF; CDR3nt: TGCGCCAGCAGCTTGGATGCGGGGACCGGGAGAGGAGAGCAGTACTTC; j_gene: TRBJ2-7; d_gene: NA; v_gene: TRBV5-1; abundance: NA
CDR3aa: CASSYSMTGATEAFF; CDR3nt: TGTGCCAGCAGTTACTCTATGACAGGGGCGACTGAAGCTTTCTTT; j_gene: TRBJ1-1; d_gene: TRBD1; v_gene: TRBV6-5; abundance: NA
CDR3aa: CASSQGQYSTDTQYF; CDR3nt: TGTGCCAGCAGCCAAGGACAGTACAGCACAGATACGCAGTATTTT; j_gene: TRBJ2-3; d_gene: NA; v_gene: TRBV7-9; abundance: NA
CDR3aa: CASRSGGAGYTF; CDR3nt: TGTGCCAGCAGGTCAGGGGGCGCTGGCTACACCTTC; j_gene: TRBJ1-2; d_gene: TRBD1; v_gene: TRBV6-5; abundance: NA
CDR3aa: CASSLKGVGTPLHF; CDR3nt: TGTGCCAGCAGCTTGAAAGGGGTAGGGACACCCCTCCACTTT; j_gene: TRBJ1-6; d_gene: NA; v_gene: TRBV11-3; abundance: NA
CDR3aa: CAWTQQGAGGEQFF; CDR3nt: TGTGCCTGGACTCAACAGGGGGCCGGTGGTGAGCAGTTCTTC; j_gene: TRBJ2-1; d_gene: TRBD1; v_gene: TRBV30; abundance: NA
CDR3aa: CASSSSSAGGRYTQYF; CDR3nt: TGTGCCAGCAGTTCTAGCTCTGCGGGGGGGCGGTATACGCAGTATTTT; j_gene: TRBJ2-3; d_gene: TRBD2; v_gene: TRBV28; abundance: NA
CDR3aa: CASSSPSWGRVTEAFF; CDR3nt: TGTGCCAGCAGCTCTCCGTCGTGGGGGCGCGTCACTGAAGCTTTCTTT; j_gene: TRBJ1-1; d_gene: NA; v_gene: TRBV11-2; abundance: NA
CDR3aa: CSVEARQGGTEAFF; CDR3nt: TGCAGCGTTGAAGCTCGACAGGGGGGAACTGAAGCTTTCTTT; j_gene: TRBJ1-1; d_gene: TRBD1; v_gene: TRBV29-1; abundance: NA
CDR3aa: CASSSPGARTNTDTQYF; CDR3nt: TGTGCCAGCTCATCCCCCGGGGCCCGCACTAACACAGATACGCAGTATTTT; j_gene: TRBJ2-3; d_gene: NA; v_gene: TRBV18; abundance: NA
CDR3aa: CASSRESTGELFF; CDR3nt: TGCGCCAGCAGCCGAGAAAGCACCGGGGAGCTGTTTTTT; j_gene: TRBJ2-2; d_gene: NA; v_gene: TRBV5-1; abundance: once
CDR3aa: CASSPLATKNIQYF; CDR3nt: TGTGCCAGCAGCCCCCTAGCGACCAAAAACATTCAGTACTTC; j_gene: TRBJ2-4; d_gene: NA; v_gene: TRBV7-2; abundance: NA
CDR3aa: CASSHPGLAGGAGNEQYF; CDR3nt: TGTGCCAGCAGTCATCCGGGACTAGCGGGGGGGGCCGGTAACGAGCAGTACTTC; j_gene: TRBJ2-7; d_gene: TRBD2; v_gene: TRBV27; abundance: NA
CDR3aa: CASSLSGGNYGYTF; CDR3nt: TGCGCCAGCAGCTTGTCAGGGGGCAACTATGGCTACACCTTC; j_gene: TRBJ1-2; d_gene: TRBD1; v_gene: TRBV5-1; abundance: NA
CDR3aa: CASSLSRFGTVYGYTF; CDR3nt: TGTGCCAGCAGTTTATCCCGGTTCGGGACAGTCTATGGCTACACCTTC; j_gene: TRBJ1-2; d_gene: TRBD1; v_gene: TRBV27; abundance: few
CDR3aa: CASSRDRGVNEQFF; CDR3nt: TGTGCCAGCTCCCGGGACAGGGGAGTCAATGAGCAGTTCTTC; j_gene: TRBJ2-1; d_gene: TRBD1; v_gene: TRBV27; abundance: once
CDR3aa: CASSLAGANYEQYF; CDR3nt: TGCGCCAGCAGCTTGGCAGGGGCCAACTACGAGCAGTACTTC; j_gene: TRBJ2-7; d_gene: NA; v_gene: TRBV5-1; abundance: NA
CDR3aa: CASKVGDRYNEQFF; CDR3nt: TGTGCCAGCAAGGTGGGGGACAGGTACAATGAGCAGTTCTTC; j_gene: TRBJ2-1; d_gene: TRBD1; v_gene: TRBV9; abundance: NA
CDR3aa: CASSEGQGSYGYTF; CDR3nt: TGTGCCAGCAGTGAAGGACAAGGATCCTATGGCTACACCTTC; j_gene: TRBJ1-2; d_gene: NA; v_gene: TRBV6-5; abundance: NA
CDR3aa: CASSAGFGEQYF; CDR3nt: TGTGCCAGTAGTGCAGGGTTCGGCGAGCAGTACTTC; j_gene: TRBJ2-7; d_gene: NA; v_gene: TRBV19; abundance: NA
CDR3aa: CASRSSGDQPQHF; CDR3nt: TGTGCCAGCAGGTCCTCGGGGGATCAGCCCCAGCATTTT; j_gene: TRBJ1-5; d_gene: NA; v_gene: TRBV6-5; abundance: NA
CDR3aa: CASRGTVYGYTF; CDR3nt: TGTGCCAGCAGGGGGACAGTCTATGGCTACACCTTC; j_gene: TRBJ1-2; d_gene: TRBD1; v_gene: TRBV28; abundance: NA
CDR3aa: CATRRQGGNTGELFF; CDR3nt: TGTGCCACTCGCCGACAGGGCGGAAACACCGGGGAGCTGTTTTTT; j_gene: TRBJ2-2; d_gene: TRBD1; v_gene: TRBV2; abundance: few
CDR3aa: CASSPLAGSPQTETQYF; CDR3nt: TGTGCCAGCTCACCACTGGCGGGGAGCCCGCAGACGGAGACCCAGTACTTC; j_gene: TRBJ2-5; d_gene: NA; v_gene: TRBV18; abundance: NA
CDR3aa: CSVGEATNEKLFF; CDR3nt: TGCAGCGTGGGGGAGGCAACTAATGAAAAACTGTTTTTT; j_gene: TRBJ1-4; d_gene: NA; v_gene: TRBV29-1; abundance: NA